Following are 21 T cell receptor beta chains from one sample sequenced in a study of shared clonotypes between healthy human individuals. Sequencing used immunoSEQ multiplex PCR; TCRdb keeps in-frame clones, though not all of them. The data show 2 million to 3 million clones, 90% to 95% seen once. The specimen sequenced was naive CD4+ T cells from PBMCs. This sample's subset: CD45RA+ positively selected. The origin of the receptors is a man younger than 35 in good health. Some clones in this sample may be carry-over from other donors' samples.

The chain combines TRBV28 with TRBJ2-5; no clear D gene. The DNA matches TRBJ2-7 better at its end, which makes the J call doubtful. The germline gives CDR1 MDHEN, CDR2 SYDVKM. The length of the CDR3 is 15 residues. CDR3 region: CASSTGRTPSYEQYF. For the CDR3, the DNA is TGTGCCAGCAGTACCGGACGGACCCCATCCTACGAGCAGTACTTC.

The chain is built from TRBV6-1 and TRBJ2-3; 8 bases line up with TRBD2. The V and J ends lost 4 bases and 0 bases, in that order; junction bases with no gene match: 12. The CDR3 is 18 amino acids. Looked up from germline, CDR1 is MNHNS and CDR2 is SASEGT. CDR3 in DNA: TGTGCCAGCAGTGGGGATGTGGGGCGGGAGGCCAGCACAGATACGCAGTATTTT. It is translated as CASSGDVGREASTDTQYF.

The CDR3 spells CASSFLFSDTQYF. CDR3 DNA: TGTGCCAGCAGCTTCCTTTTTTCTGATACGCAGTATTTT. The chain uses TRBV7-9 and TRBJ2-3; D remains ambiguous. Germline V gene data show CDR1 as SEHNR and CDR2 as FQNEAQ (reference sequence). The CDR3 runs 13 residues. Trimming took off 3 bases at V and 6 bases at J, with 10 bases between the two ends.

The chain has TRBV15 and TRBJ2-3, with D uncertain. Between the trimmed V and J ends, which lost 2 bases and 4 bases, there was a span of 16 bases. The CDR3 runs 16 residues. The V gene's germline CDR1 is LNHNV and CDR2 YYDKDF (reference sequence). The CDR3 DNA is TGTGCCACCAGCAGACCAGTAAGGGCCGACGCAGATACGCAGTATTTT. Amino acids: CATSRPVRADADTQYF.

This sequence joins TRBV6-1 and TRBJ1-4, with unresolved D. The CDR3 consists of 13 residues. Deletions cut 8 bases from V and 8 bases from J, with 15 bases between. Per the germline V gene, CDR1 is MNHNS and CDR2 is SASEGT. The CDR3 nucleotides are TGTGCCAGCGAGGCTGTAAGGGCCGAAAAACTGTTTTTT. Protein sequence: CASEAVRAEKLFF.

The CDR3, as DNA: TGTGCCAGCAGTGACGACGGCAGTGTTTCACCCCTCCACTTT. It is translated as CASSDDGSVSPLHF. The chain has TRBV2 and TRBJ1-6; D gene ambiguous. The V gene's germline CDR1 is SNHLY and CDR2 FYNNEI. CDR3 length: 14 residues. The V and J ends lost 3 bases and 9 bases respectively, with 12 bases between them. Full variable domain (missing parts from reference TRBV2 and TRBJ1-6): EPEVTQTPSHQVTQMGQEVILRCVPISNHLYFYWYRQILGQKVEFLVSFYNNEISEKSEIFDDQFSVERPDGSNFTLKIRSTKLEDSAMYFCASSDDGSVSPLHFGNGTRLTVT.

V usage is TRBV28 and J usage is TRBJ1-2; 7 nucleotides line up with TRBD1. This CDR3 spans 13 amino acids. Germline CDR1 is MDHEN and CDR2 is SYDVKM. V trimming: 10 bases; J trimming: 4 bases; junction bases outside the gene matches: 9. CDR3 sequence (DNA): TGTGCCACTTTATCACAGGGGACCTATGGCTACACCTTC. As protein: CATLSQGTYGYTF.

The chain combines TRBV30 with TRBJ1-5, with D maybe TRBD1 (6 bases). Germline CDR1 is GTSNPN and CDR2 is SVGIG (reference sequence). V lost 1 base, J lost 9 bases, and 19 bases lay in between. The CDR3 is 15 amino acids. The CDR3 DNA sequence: TGTGCCTGGAGTGCGACAGGTTTGCCGACCCGGCCCCAGCATTTT. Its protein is CAWSATGLPTRPQHF.

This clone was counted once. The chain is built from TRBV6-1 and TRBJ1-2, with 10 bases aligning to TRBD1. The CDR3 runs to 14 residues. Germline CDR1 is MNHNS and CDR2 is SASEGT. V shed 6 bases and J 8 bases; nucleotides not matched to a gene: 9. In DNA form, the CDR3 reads TGTGCCAGCAGCATCGGACAGGGGGGTGGCGGCTACACCTTC. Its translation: CASSIGQGGGGYTF.

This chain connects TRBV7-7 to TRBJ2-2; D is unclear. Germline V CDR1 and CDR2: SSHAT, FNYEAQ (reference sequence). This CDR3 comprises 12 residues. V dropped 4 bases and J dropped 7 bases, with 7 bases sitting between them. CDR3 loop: CASSYLGGELFF. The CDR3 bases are TGTGCCAGCAGCTACCTGGGCGGGGAGCTGTTTTTT.

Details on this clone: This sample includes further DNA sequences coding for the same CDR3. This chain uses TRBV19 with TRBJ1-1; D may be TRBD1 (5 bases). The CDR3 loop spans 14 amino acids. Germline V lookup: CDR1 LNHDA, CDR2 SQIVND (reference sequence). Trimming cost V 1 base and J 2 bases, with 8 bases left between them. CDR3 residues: CASSIVRGNTEAFF. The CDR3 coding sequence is TGTGCCAGTAGTATAGTTCGGGGCAACACTGAAGCTTTCTTT.

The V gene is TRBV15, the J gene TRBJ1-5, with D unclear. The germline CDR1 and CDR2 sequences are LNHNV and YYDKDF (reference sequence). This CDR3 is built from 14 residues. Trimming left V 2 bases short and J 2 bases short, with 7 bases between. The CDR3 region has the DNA TGTGCCACCAGCAGACAGCGGGGCAATCAGCCCCAGCATTTT. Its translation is CATSRQRGNQPQHF.

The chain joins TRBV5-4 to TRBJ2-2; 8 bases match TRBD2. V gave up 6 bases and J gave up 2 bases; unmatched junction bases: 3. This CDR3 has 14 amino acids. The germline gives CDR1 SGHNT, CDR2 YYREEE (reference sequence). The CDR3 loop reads CASIAGGNTGELFF. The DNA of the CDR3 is TGTGCCAGCATTGCGGGAGGTAACACCGGGGAGCTGTTTTTT.

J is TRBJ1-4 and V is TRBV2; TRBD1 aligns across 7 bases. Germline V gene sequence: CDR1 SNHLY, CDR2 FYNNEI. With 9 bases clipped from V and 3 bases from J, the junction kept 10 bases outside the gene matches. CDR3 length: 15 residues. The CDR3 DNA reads TGTGCCAGACAAACGCCCGGGACAGCTAATGAAAAACTGTTTTTT. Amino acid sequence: CARQTPGTANEKLFF.

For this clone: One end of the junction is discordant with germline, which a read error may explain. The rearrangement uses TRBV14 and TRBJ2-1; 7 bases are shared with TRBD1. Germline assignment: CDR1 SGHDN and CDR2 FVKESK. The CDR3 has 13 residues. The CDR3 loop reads CASSQAFDRDVVF. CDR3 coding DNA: TGTGCCAGCAGCCAAGCTTTTGACAGGGACGTCGTCTTC.

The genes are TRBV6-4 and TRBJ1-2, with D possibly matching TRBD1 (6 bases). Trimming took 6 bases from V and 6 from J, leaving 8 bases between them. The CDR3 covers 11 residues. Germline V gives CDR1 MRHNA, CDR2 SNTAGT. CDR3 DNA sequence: TGTGCCAGCAGGGGACACCATGGCTACACCTTC. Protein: CASRGHHGYTF.

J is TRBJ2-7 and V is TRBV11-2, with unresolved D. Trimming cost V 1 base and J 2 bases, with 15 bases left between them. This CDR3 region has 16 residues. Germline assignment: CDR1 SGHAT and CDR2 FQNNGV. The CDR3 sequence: CASSLVSVGSTYEQYF. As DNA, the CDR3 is TGTGCCAGCAGCTTAGTCAGTGTTGGAAGTACCTACGAGCAGTACTTC.

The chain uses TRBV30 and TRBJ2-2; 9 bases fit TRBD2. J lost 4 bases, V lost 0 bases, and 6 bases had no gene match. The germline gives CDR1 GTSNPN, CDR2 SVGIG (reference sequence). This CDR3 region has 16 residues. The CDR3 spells CAWSVGLAGPTGELFF. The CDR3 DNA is TGTGCCTGGAGTGTAGGTCTAGCGGGGCCCACCGGGGAGCTGTTTTTT.

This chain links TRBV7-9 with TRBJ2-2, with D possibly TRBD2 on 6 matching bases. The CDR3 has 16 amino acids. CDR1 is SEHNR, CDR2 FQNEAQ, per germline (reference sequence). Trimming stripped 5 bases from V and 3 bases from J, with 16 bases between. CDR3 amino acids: CASSPVGGSDTGELFF. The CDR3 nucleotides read TGTGCCAGCAGCCCCGTCGGGGGTTCAGACACCGGGGAGCTGTTTTTT.

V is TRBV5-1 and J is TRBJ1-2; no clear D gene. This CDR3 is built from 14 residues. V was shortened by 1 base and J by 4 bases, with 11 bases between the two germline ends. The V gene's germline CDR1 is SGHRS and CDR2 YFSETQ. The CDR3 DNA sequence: TGCGCCAGCAGCTTGTCCGAGGTTACCTATGGCTACACCTTC. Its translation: CASSLSEVTYGYTF.

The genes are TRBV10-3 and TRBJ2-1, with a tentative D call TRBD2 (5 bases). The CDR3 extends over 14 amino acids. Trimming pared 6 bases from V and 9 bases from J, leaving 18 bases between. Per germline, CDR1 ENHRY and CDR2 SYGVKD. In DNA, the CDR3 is TGTGCCATCAGGGGTAGCGTCCTAGTCCGTGAGCAGTTCTTC. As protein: CAIRGSVLVREQFF.